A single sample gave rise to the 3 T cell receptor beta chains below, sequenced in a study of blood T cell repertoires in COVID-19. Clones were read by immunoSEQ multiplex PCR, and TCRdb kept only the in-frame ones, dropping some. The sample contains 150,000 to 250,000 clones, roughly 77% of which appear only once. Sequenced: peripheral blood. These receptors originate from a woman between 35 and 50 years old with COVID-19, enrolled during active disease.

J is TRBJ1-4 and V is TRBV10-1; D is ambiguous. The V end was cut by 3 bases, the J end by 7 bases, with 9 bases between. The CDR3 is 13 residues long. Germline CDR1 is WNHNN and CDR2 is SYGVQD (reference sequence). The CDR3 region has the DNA TGCGCCAGCAGTGAAGAACCGGGTGAAAAACTGTTTTTT. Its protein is CASSEEPGEKLFF.

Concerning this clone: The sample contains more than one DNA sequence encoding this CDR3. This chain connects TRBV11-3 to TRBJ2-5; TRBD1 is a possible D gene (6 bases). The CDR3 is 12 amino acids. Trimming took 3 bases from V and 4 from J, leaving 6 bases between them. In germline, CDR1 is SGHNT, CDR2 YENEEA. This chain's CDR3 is CASSFRGETQYF. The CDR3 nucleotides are TGTGCCAGCAGCTTCAGGGGAGAGACCCAGTACTTC. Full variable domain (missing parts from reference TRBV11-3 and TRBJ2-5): EAGVVQSPRYKIIEKKQPVAFWCNPISGHNTLYWYLQNLGQGPELLIRYENEEAVDDSQLPKDRFSAERLKGVDSTLKIQPAELGDSAVYLCASSFRGETQYFGPGTRLLVL.

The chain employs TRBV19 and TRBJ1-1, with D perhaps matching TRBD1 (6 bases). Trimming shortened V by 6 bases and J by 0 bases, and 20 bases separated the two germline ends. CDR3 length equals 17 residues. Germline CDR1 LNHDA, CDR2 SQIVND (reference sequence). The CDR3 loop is CASSRTSQGLVNTEAFF. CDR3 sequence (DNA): TGTGCCAGTAGCCGAACGTCACAGGGACTAGTGAACACTGAAGCTTTCTTT.